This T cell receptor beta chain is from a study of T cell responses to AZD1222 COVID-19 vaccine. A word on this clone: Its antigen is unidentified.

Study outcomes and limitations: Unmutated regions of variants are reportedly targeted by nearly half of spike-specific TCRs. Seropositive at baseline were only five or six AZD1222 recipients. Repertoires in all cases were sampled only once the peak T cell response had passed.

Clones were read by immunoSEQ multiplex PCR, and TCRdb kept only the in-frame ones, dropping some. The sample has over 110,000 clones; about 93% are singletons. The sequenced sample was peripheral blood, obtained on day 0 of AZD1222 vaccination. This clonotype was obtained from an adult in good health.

CDR3 coding DNA: TGTGCCAGCTCACTCCAGCCATACAGTGAGCCCCAGCATTTT. This codes for CASSLQPYSEPQHF. V and J are TRBV18 and TRBJ1-5; D gene ambiguous. V was trimmed by 4 bases and J by 8 bases, leaving 15 bases between them. Per the germline V gene, CDR1 is KGHSH and CDR2 is LQKENI. The length of the CDR3 is 14 residues.